One sample yielded the 9 T cell receptor beta chains listed below, sequenced in a study of CD8+CD57+ T cells in acquired aplastic anemia. Genomic DNA constituted the template upon which TCR beta VDJ and CDR3 profiling was performed. Each CDR3 protein is one row after TCRdb ran MiXCR on the reads. Of about 68,000 distinct CDR3 sequences in the sample, around 50% were seen once. Sequencing input: sorted CD4+, CD8+, or CD8+CD57+ T cells (not recorded which) from PBMCs. All receptors come from a human donor in good health, serving as a control.

This clonotype has ten or more counts. The CDR3 DNA reads TGTGCCAGCAGCTCACGAAGACGTATAAAAGAGACCCAGTACTTC. Its translation: CASSSRRRIKETQYF. The chain uses TRBV13 and TRBJ2-5; D not resolved. Germline-derived CDR1 and CDR2 are PRHDT and FYEKMQ (reference sequence). The CDR3 sequence is 15 residues long. The V gene lost 4 bases and the J gene lost 3 bases, with 15 bases spanning the gap.

This clonotype was recorded at least ten times. The chain is built from TRBV14 and TRBJ1-6, with no clear D. Trimming removed 0 bases at V and 4 bases at J, with 7 bases between. The CDR3 totals 15 residues. CDR1 is SGHDN and CDR2 is FVKESK in the germline V gene. CDR3 region: CASSQDWPYNSPLHF. CDR3 DNA: TGTGCCAGCAGCCAAGATTGGCCATATAATTCACCCCTCCACTTT.

This clonotype was seen only a few times. The chain recombines TRBV28 with TRBJ1-1, with a weak D call TRBD1 (6 bases). Germline V CDR1 and CDR2: MDHEN, SYDVKM. V was trimmed by 3 bases and J by 6 bases, leaving 14 bases between them. The CDR3 has 14 residues. In DNA form, the CDR3 reads TGTGCCAGCAGTTTCCAGGGGCTCAGAGCTGAAGCTTTCTTT. Protein: CASSFQGLRAEAFF.

The rearrangement links TRBV25-1 to TRBJ1-1; D ambiguous. The CDR3 contains 15 residues. Deletions cut 1 base from V and 3 bases from J, with 12 bases between. Germline-derived CDR1 and CDR2 are MGHDK and SYGVNS. Here the CDR3 reads CASSEWGRVDTEAFF. The CDR3 nucleotides read TGTGCCAGCAGTGAATGGGGTAGGGTAGACACTGAAGCTTTCTTT. The variable domain in full, completed from reference TRBV25-1 and TRBJ1-1, reads EADIYQTPRYLVIGTGKKITLECSQTMGHDKMYWYQQDPGMELHLIHYSYGVNSTEKGDLSSESTVSRIRTEHFPLTLESARPSHTSQYLCASSEWGRVDTEAFFGQGTRLTVV.

V gene TRBV7-8 combines with J gene TRBJ1-1, with 7 bases aligning to TRBD1. The CDR3 has 13 amino acids. V lost 6 bases and J lost 1; bases outside the gene matches: 2. From germline, CDR1 is SGHVS and CDR2 FQNEAQ. DNA of the CDR3: TGTGCCAGCAGACGGGACAGGAACACTGAAGCTTTCTTT. This encodes CASRRDRNTEAFF.

V usage is TRBV18 and J usage is TRBJ1-1, with D maybe TRBD1 (6 bases). This CDR3 has 14 amino acids. Germline CDR1 KGHSH, CDR2 LQKENI. V dropped 7 bases and J dropped 1 base, with 13 bases sitting between them. CDR3 residues: CASFRRGGNTEAFF. The DNA of the CDR3 is TGTGCCAGCTTCCGGCGAGGGGGGAACACTGAAGCTTTCTTT.

The rearrangement joins TRBV5-8 to TRBJ1-2; D unclear. The CDR3 has 12 amino acids. CDR1 is SGHTS and CDR2 is YDEGEE in the germline V gene. The CDR3 nucleotides are TGTGCTAGAGAGGCCGGGCAGTATGGCTACACCTTC. Protein product: CAREAGQYGYTF.

This clonotype occurred a few times. One junction end does not reproduce the germline sequence, and a read error may be involved. This chain connects TRBV12-3 or TRBV12-4 to TRBJ2-7; D not resolved. This CDR3 region has 13 residues. The CDR3 DNA follows: TGTGCCAGCAGTTTGCCCGTGATCTACGAGCAGTGCTTC. Protein: CASSLPVIYEQCF.

This clonotype showed up just once. The CDR3 loop is CASSQGTLPTDTQYF. The CDR3 DNA follows: TGTGCCAGCAGCCAAGGGACCCTGCCCACAGATACGCAGTATTTT. The chain employs TRBV3-1 and TRBJ2-3; unclear D gene. This CDR3 has 15 residues. Trimming pared 1 base from V and 2 bases from J, leaving 10 bases between. The V gene's germline CDR1 is LGHDT and CDR2 YNNKEL (reference sequence).